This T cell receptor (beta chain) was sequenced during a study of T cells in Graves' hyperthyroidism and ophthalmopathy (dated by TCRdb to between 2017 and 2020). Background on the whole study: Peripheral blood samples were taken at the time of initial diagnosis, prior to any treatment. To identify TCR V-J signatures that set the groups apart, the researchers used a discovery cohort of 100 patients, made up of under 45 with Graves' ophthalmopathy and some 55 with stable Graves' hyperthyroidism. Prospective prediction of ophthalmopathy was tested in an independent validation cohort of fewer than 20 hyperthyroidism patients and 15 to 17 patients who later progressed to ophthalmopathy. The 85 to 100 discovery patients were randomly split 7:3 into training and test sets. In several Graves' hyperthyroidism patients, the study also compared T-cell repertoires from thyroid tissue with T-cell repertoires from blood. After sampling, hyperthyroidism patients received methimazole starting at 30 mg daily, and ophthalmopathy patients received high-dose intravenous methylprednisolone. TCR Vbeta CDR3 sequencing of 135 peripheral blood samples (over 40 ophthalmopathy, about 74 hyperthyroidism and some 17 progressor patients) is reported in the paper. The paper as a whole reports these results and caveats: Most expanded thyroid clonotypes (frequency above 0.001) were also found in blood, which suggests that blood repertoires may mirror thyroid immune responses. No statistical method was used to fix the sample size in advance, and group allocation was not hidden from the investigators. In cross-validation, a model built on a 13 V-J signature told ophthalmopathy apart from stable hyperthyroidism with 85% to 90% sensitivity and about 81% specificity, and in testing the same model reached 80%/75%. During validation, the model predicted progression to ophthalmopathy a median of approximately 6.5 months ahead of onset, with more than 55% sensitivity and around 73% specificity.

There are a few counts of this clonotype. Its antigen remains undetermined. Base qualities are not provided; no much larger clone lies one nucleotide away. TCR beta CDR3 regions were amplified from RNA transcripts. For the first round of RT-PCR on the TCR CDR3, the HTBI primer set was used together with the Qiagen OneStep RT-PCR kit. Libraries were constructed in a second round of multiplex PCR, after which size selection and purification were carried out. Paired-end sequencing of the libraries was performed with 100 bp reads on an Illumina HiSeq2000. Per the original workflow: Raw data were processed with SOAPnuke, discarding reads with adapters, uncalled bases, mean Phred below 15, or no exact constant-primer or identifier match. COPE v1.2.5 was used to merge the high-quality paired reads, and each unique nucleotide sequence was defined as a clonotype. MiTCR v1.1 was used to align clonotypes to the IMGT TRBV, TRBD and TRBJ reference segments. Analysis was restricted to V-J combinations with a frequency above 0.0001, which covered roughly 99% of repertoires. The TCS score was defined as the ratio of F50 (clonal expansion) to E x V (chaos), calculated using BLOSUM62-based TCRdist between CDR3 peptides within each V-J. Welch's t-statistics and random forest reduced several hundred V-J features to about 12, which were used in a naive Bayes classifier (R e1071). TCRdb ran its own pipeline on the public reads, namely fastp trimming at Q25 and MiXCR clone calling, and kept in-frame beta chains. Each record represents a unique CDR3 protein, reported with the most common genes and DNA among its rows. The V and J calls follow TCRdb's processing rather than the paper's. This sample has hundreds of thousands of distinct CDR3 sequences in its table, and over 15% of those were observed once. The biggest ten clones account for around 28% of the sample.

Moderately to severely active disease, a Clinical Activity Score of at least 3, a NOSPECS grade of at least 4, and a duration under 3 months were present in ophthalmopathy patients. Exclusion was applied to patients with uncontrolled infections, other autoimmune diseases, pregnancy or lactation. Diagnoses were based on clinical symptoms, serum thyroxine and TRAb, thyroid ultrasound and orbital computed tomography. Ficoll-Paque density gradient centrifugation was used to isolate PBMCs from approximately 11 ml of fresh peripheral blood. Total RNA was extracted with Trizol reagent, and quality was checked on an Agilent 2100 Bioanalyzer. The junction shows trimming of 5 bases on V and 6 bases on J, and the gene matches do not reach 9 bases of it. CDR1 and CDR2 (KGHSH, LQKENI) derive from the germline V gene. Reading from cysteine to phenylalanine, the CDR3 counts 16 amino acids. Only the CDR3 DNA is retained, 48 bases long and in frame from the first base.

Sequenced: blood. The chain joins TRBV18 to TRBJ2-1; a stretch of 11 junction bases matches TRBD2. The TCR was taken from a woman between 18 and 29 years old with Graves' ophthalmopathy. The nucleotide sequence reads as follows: TGTGCCAGCTCATCTTTAGCGGGAGGGGGCGGCAATGAGCAGTTCTTC. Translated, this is CASSSLAGGGGNEQFF.